This T cell receptor (beta chain) was recovered during a study of CD8 T cells in cerebrospinal fluid in Alzheimer's disease. Looking at the study overall: Two single-cell methods, plate-based nested PCR and droplet-based sequencing, assessed CSF clonal expansion.

Measured by frequency, this clonotype is medium-sized. This CDR3 contains 15 residues. Germline lookup yields CDR1 SNHLY and CDR2 FYNNEI. TCRdb reprocessed the 10x single-cell sequencing reads, with one entry per CDR3 protein and no DNA. The table for this sample gives roughly 1,000 distinct CDR3 sequences. The sample taken for sequencing was cerebrospinal fluid. This clonotype originated in a human donor in good health. The V and J genes are TRBV2 and TRBJ1-2. The CDR3 here is CASSAGVGLGTGYTF. Full variable domain (missing parts from reference TRBV2 and TRBJ1-2): EPEVTQTPSHQVTQMGQEVILRCVPISNHLYFYWYRQILGQKVEFLVSFYNNEISEKSEIFDDQFSVERPDGSNFTLKIRSTKLEDSAMYFCASSAGVGLGTGYTFGSGTRLTVV.